This T cell receptor (beta chain) was observed in a study of T cells in Graves' hyperthyroidism and ophthalmopathy. V was clipped by 3 bases and J by 5 bases, with 16 bases between them. The CDR3 length is 14 residues. Germline V gene sequence: CDR1 DFQATT, CDR2 SNEGSKA (reference sequence). TCR beta CDR3 region amplification was performed from RNA transcripts. RT-PCR in the first round (using the HTBI primer set) targeted the TCR CDR3. MiXCR was run by TCRdb on the multiplex PCR reads, yielding one entry per CDR3 protein. This sample has 310,000 or so distinct CDR3 sequences, with approximately 15% found just once. This clonotype was recorded many times.

The sample taken for sequencing was blood. The sequence was obtained from a woman aged 55-70 years with Graves' ophthalmopathy. The genes are TRBV20-1 and TRBJ2-5; D may correspond to TRBD1 or TRBD2 (5 bases each). CDR3 amino acids: CSASIGTGGETQYF. The CDR3 nucleotides are TGCAGTGCTAGTATTGGGACCGGCGGGGAGACCCAGTACTTC.